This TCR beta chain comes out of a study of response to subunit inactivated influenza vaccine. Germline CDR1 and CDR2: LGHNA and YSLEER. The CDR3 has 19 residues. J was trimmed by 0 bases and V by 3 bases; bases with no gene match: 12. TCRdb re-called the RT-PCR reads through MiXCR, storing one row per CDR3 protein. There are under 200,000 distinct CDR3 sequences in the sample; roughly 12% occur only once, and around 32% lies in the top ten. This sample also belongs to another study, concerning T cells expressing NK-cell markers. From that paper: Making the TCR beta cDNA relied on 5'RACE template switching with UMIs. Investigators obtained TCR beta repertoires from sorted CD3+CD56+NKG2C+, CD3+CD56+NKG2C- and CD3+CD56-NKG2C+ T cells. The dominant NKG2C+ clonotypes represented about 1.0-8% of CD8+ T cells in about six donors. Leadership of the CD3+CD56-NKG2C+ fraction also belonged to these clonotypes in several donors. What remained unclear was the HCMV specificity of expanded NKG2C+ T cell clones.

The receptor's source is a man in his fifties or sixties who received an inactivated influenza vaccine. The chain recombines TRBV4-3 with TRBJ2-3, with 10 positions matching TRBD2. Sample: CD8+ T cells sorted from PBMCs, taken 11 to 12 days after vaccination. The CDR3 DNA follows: TGCGCCAGCAGCCAGATCAAGCTAGCGGGGGAGACGAGCACAGATACGCAGTATTTT. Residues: CASSQIKLAGETSTDTQYF.